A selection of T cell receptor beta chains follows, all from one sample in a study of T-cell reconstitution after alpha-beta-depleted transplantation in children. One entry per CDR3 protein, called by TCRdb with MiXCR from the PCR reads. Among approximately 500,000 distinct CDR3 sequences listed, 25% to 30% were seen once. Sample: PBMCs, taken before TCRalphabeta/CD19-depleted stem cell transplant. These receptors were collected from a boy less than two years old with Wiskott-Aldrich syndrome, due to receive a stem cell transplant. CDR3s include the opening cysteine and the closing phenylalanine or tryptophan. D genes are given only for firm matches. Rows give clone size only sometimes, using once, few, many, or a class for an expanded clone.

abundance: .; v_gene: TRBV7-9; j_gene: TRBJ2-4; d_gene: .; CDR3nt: TGTGCCAGCAGCTTAGACAGAAACATTCAGTACTTC; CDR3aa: CASSLDRNIQYF
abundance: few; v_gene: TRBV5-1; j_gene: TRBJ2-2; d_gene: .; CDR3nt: TGCGCCAGCAGCTTGGCCCTCGGACTACTTGCAGACGGGGAGCTGTTTTTT; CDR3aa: CASSLALGLLADGELFF
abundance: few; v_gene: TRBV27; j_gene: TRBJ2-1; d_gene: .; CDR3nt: TGTGCCAGCAGTTTCTTGGCTATGGATGAGCAGTTCTTC; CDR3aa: CASSFLAMDEQFF
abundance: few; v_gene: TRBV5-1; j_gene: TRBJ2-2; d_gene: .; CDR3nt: TGCGCCAGCAGCTTTCGGCGGGCGGGGGAGCTGTTTTTT; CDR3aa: CASSFRRAGELFF
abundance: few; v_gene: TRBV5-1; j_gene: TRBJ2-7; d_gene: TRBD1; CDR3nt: TGCGCCAGCCGCCAGGGTCGGGACAGTACCTACGAGCAGTACTTC; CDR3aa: CASRQGRDSTYEQYF
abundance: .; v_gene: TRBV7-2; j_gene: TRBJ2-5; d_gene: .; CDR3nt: TGTGCCAGCAGCCAGGTGGGAGGAGAGACCCAGTACTTC; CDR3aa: CASSQVGGETQYF
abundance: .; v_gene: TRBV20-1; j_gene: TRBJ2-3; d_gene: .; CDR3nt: TGCAGTGTGGAAGTATCTAGCACAGATACGCAGTATTTT; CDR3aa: CSVEVSSTDTQYF
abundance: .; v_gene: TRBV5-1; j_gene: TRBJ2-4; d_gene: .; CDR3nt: TGCGCCAGCAGCTTGCCTAGCTTTGATAACATTCAGTACTTC; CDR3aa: CASSLPSFDNIQYF
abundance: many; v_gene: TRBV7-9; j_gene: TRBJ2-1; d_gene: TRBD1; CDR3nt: TGTGCCAGCAGCCCAGGACAGGGGAGTTACAATGAGCAGTTCTTC; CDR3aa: CASSPGQGSYNEQFF
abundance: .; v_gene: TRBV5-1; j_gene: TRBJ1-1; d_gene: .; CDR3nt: TGCGCCAGCAGCCATGGGGCAGGGAACACTGAAGCTTTCTTT; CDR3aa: CASSHGAGNTEAFF
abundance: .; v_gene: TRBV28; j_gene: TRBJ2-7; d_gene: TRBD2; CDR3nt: TGTTCTACGATCGGGCTAGCGGGAGACGAGCAGTACTTC; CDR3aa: CSTIGLAGDEQYF
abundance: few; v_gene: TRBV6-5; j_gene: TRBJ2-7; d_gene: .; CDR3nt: TGTGCCAGCAGTTACGGAAGGGACACCTCCTACGAGCAGTACTTC; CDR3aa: CASSYGRDTSYEQYF
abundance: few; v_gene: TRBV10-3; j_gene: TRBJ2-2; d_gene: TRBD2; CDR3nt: TGTGCCATCACAGGGACTAGCGGGAACACCGGGGAGCTGTTTTTT; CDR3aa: CAITGTSGNTGELFF